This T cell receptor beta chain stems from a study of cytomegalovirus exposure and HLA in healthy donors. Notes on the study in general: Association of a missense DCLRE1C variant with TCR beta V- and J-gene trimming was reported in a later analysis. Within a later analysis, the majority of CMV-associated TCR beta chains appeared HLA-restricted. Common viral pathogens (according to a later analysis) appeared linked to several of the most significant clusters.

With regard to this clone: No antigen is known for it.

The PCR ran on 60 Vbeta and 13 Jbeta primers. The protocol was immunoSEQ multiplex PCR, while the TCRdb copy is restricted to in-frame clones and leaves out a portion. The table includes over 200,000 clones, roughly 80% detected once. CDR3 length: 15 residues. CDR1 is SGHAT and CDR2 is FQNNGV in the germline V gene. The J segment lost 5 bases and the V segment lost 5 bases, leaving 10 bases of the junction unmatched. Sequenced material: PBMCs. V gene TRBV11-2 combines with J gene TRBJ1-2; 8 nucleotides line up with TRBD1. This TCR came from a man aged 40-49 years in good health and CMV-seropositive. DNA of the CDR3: TGTGCCAGCAGCCGGTTGGGACAGGCAATTTATGGCTACACCTTC. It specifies CASSRLGQAIYGYTF.